The present entry profiles one T cell receptor beta chain with its context. The sample belongs to a study of blood T cell repertoires in COVID-19. This CDR3 contains 19 residues. V shed 5 bases and J 0 bases; nucleotides not matched to a gene: 9. Germline V gene data show CDR1 as MDHEN and CDR2 as SYDVKM. Clones were read by immunoSEQ multiplex PCR, and TCRdb kept only the in-frame ones, dropping some. This table holds a few hundred thousand clones, roughly 84% found once. Cohort 3 recovery required two negative PCRs, clearance, or symptom resolution. The sample comprised PBMCs or T cells enriched from blood (not recorded which). The chain combines TRBV28 with TRBJ2-1; 14 bases align to TRBD2. The clonotype comes from a woman aged 30 to 39 who had recovered from COVID-19. Here the CDR3 reads CASSTPGLAGVSSYNEQFF. CDR3 nucleotides: TGTGCCAGCAGTACCCCGGGACTAGCGGGGGTAAGCTCCTACAATGAGCAGTTCTTC.